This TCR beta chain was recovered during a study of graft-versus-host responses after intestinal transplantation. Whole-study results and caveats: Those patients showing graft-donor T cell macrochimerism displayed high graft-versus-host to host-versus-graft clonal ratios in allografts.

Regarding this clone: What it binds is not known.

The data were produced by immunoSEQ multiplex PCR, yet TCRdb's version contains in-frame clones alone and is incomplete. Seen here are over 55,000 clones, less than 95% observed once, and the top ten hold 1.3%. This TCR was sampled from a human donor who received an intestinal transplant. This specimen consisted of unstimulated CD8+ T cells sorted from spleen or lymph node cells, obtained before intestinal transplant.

This CDR3 reads CSGLGGASADTQYF. For the CDR3, the DNA is TGCAGCGGCCTGGGAGGGGCTTCCGCAGATACGCAGTATTTT. V gene TRBV29-1 combines with J gene TRBJ2-3; 7 bases are a match to TRBD2. The CDR3 contains 14 residues. The V segment lost 7 bases and the J segment 4 bases; nucleotides outside the gene matches: 11. Per the germline V gene, CDR1 is SQVTM and CDR2 is ANQGSEA.